These 25 T cell receptor beta chains were all obtained from the same sample, sequenced in a study of PD-1 and CTLA-4 blockade in melanoma. Method: immunoSEQ multiplex PCR; TCRdb's copy keeps in-frame clones and lacks some. The data hold around 21,000 clones, with approximately 90% observed a single time. The sequenced sample was CD8+ T cells from peripheral blood, obtained before anti-PD-1 treatment. These receptors all stem from a human donor with melanoma.

V usage is TRBV30 and J usage is TRBJ1-1; maybe TRBD1 (6 bases). Trimming took off 8 bases at V and 7 bases at J, with 20 bases between the two ends. Germline CDR1 GTSNPN, CDR2 SVGIG (reference sequence). CDR3 length: 13 amino acids. The CDR3 nucleotides are TGTGCCCTCAGGGATCGGGGGGCGATTGAAGCTTTCTTT. Residues: CALRDRGAIEAFF.

This chain connects TRBV29-1 to TRBJ1-1; 9 bases align to TRBD1. V shed 3 bases and J 1 base; nucleotides not matched to a gene: 6. The length of the CDR3 is 15 residues. CDR1 is SQVTM, CDR2 ANQGSEA, per germline. DNA of the CDR3: TGCAGCGTTGAGCGGGACAGGGTTGGGAACACTGAAGCTTTCTTT. This encodes CSVERDRVGNTEAFF.

The chain links TRBV15 to TRBJ1-2; D possibly corresponds to TRBD1 (5 bases). This CDR3 has 13 amino acids. Germline values: CDR1 LNHNV, CDR2 YYDKDF (reference sequence). Trimming took off 4 bases at V and 2 bases at J, with 8 bases between the two ends. CDR3 residues: CATSKTGNYGYTF. In nucleotides, the CDR3 is TGTGCCACCAGCAAAACAGGAAACTATGGCTACACCTTC.

The table lists this clone with a count of one. The chain carries TRBV6-2 or TRBV6-3 and TRBJ2-5; TRBD1 agrees at 9 bases. Germline V gives CDR1 MNHEY, CDR2 SVGEGT. This CDR3 has 17 residues. Trimming removed 6 bases from V and 3 bases from J; junction bases left unmatched: 14. CDR3 protein: CASSSKGPTGGEETQYF. The CDR3 nucleotides are TGTGCCAGCAGCTCTAAGGGCCCCACAGGGGGCGAAGAGACCCAGTACTTC.

The chain recombines TRBV9 with TRBJ2-7; TRBD1 might be the D (6 bases). The CDR3 is 14 residues long. V lost 4 bases, J lost 5 bases, and 16 bases lay in between. Germline V lookup: CDR1 SGDLS, CDR2 YYNGEE. The CDR3 DNA sequence: TGTGCCAGCAGCCACGACTTGGGGGCGAACGAGCAGTACTTC. Translation gives CASSHDLGANEQYF.

The V gene is TRBV28, the J gene TRBJ1-1, with TRBD1 as a possible D gene (5 bases). The CDR3 extends over 14 amino acids. The germline CDR1 and CDR2 sequences are MDHEN and SYDVKM. Trimming pared 5 bases from V and 0 bases from J, leaving 10 bases between. The CDR3 loop is CASSPRVMNTEAFF. As DNA, the CDR3 is TGTGCCAGCAGTCCCAGGGTTATGAACACTGAAGCTTTCTTT.

The chain is built from TRBV14 and TRBJ2-7; 10 positions match TRBD1. The CDR3 has 16 residues. J gave up 5 bases and V 0 bases, and 7 bases lay outside the gene matches. Germline CDR1 reads SGHDN; CDR2 reads FVKESK. The CDR3 loop is CASSQDPGTGDHEQYF. The CDR3 DNA reads TGTGCCAGCAGCCAAGACCCAGGGACAGGGGACCACGAGCAGTACTTC.

This clone was detected a few times. The V call is TRBV7-6, the J call TRBJ1-1, with a possible D match to TRBD1 (6 bases). The CDR3 has 15 residues. CDR1 is SGHVS, CDR2 FNYEAQ, per germline. The V and J ends lost 5 bases and 0 bases respectively, with 13 bases between them. The CDR3 DNA reads TGTGCCAGCAGCGCGACAGGCTCCGTGAACACTGAAGCTTTCTTT. Its protein is CASSATGSVNTEAFF.

The chain joins TRBV5-1 to TRBJ2-2; 10 positions match TRBD1. Germline V CDR1 and CDR2: SGHRS, YFSETQ. The CDR3 is made up of 15 amino acids. V shed 0 bases, J shed 5 bases, and the junction held 1 base outside the gene matches. The CDR3 coding sequence is TGCGCCAGCAGCTTGGGACAGGGGGCAACCGGGGAGCTGTTTTTT. It encodes CASSLGQGATGELFF.

The chain employs TRBV4-1 and TRBJ2-7, with TRBD2 as a possible D gene (5 bases). The CDR3 covers 14 residues. Deletions cut 1 base from V and 4 bases from J, with 11 bases between. Looked up from germline, CDR1 is MGHRA and CDR2 is YSYEKL. CDR3 nucleotide sequence: TGCGCCAGCAGCCAAGTCCGGGAAGGGTACGAGCAGTACTTC. Protein sequence: CASSQVREGYEQYF.

Only one count was recorded for this clone. The J gene is TRBJ1-4, the V gene TRBV4-2; no reliable D call. The CDR3 contains 14 residues. Per germline, CDR1 LGHNA and CDR2 YNFKEQ. Trimming shortened V by 0 bases and J by 14 bases, and 16 bases separated the two germline ends. DNA of the CDR3: TGTGCCAGCAGCCAAGATGACCTGACGCCGCGGCTGTTTTTT. It is translated as CASSQDDLTPRLFF.

CDR3 sequence reads: CAWSEIQGGTEAFF. CDR3 in DNA: TGTGCCTGGAGTGAAATTCAGGGTGGCACTGAAGCTTTCTTT. The chain couples TRBV30 to TRBJ1-1; D might be TRBD1 (5 bases). CDR3 length equals 14 residues. CDR1 is GTSNPN and CDR2 is SVGIG in the germline V gene (reference sequence). V lost 1 base and J 4 bases, leaving 13 bases between the germline ends.

V and J are TRBV19 and TRBJ2-1; a weak D match, TRBD2 (7 bases). V lost 11 bases, J lost 16 bases, and 24 bases lay in between. From germline, CDR1 is LNHDA and CDR2 SQIVND (reference sequence). The CDR3 is 12 amino acids. The DNA of the CDR3 is TGTGCCGAAAAGGGGGGGGGACCGCCGGAATTCTTC. This gives the protein CAEKGGGPPEFF. The variable domain in full, with the rest retrieved from reference TRBV19 and TRBJ2-1, is DGGITQSPKYLFRKEGQNVTLSCEQNLNHDAMYWYRQDPGQGLRLIYYSQIVNDFQKGDIAEGYSVSREKKESFPLTVTSAQKNPTAFYLCAEKGGGPPEFFGPGTRLTVL.

In its sample, this clone was seen once. The V and J genes are TRBV7-3 and TRBJ2-1, with 9 nucleotides matching TRBD2. Germline CDR1 reads SGHTA; CDR2 reads FQGTGA. The CDR3 spans 16 residues. V shed 5 bases and J 5 bases; nucleotides not matched to a gene: 10. CDR3 DNA sequence: TGTGCCAGCAGCCCCCCGGGTAGCGGGGGTAACAATGAGCAGTTCTTC. The encoded protein is CASSPPGSGGNNEQFF. Based on the CDR3 plus reference TRBV7-3 and TRBJ2-1, the full variable domain is GAGVSQTPSNKVTEKGKYVELRCDPISGHTALYWYRQSLGQGPEFLIYFQGTGAADDSGLPNDRFFAVRPEGSVSTLKIQRTERGDSAVYLCASSPPGSGGNNEQFFGPGTRLTVL.

The rearrangement joins TRBV29-1 to TRBJ2-5; the D is unclear. V gave up 5 bases and J gave up 2 bases, with 18 bases separating them. Looked up from germline, CDR1 is SQVTM and CDR2 is ANQGSEA. The CDR3 length is 15 residues. The CDR3 reads CSVTENWAPQETQYF. The CDR3 DNA is TGCAGCGTTACAGAAAACTGGGCACCGCAAGAGACCCAGTACTTC.

This clone came up a few times. V is TRBV6-1 and J is TRBJ1-5; no clear D. Trimming took 3 bases from V and 7 from J, leaving 16 bases between them. CDR3 length: 15 amino acids. CDR1 and CDR2 from the germline V gene are MNHNS and SASEGT. CDR3 sequence (DNA): TGTGCCAGCAGTGAGGGCAGCCCAACCCTCCAGCCCCAGCATTTT. It is translated as CASSEGSPTLQPQHF.

The chain employs TRBV23-1 and TRBJ2-2, with a possible D match to TRBD1 (6 bases). TRBV23-1 is identified as an open reading frame with a role that is uncertain. V was clipped by 2 bases and J by 1 base, with 14 bases between them. The CDR3 length is 17 residues. This CDR3 is CASSQEGESVNTGELFF. In DNA, the CDR3 is TGCGCCAGCAGTCAAGAGGGGGAATCGGTGAACACCGGGGAGCTGTTTTTT.

This clone showed up just a few times. The V gene is TRBV3-1 (or the pseudogene TRBV3-2), the J gene TRBJ1-5, with 8 bases identical to TRBD1. Germline values: CDR1 LGHDT, CDR2 YNNKEL (reference sequence). V dropped 5 bases and J dropped 12; count of bases not matched to a gene: 9. CDR3 size: 13 residues. The CDR3 nucleotides are TGTGCCAGCAGCGACACCCGGACAGGGCACCAGCATTTT. This gives the protein CASSDTRTGHQHF.

This clone is labeled medium-sized (0.01 to 0.1%). The CDR3 nucleotides are TGTGCCAGCAGCGTACAGGGTTCGGACACCGGGGAGCTGTTTTTT. Its translation: CASSVQGSDTGELFF. The chain links TRBV2 to TRBJ2-2; a possible D gene is TRBD1 (6 bases). CDR3 size: 15 residues. The germline V gene has CDR1 SNHLY and CDR2 FYNNEI. Trimming left V 6 bases short and J 3 bases short, with 14 bases between.

This clone occurred once. This chain uses TRBV6-5 with TRBJ2-3, with D maybe TRBD1 (6 bases). The CDR3 is made up of 15 amino acids. Trimming pared 7 bases from V and 6 bases from J, leaving 20 bases between. Germline V gene sequence: CDR1 MNHEY, CDR2 SVGAGI. This CDR3 is CASTIIQGSTDTQYF. CDR3 sequence (DNA): TGTGCCAGCACCATTATACAGGGATCCACGGATACGCAGTATTTT.

The CDR3 here is CAISDGRANQPQHF. CDR3 in DNA: TGTGCCATCAGTGACGGCAGGGCGAATCAGCCCCAGCATTTT. V and J are TRBV10-3 and TRBJ1-5; TRBD1 might be the D (5 bases). Germline V lookup: CDR1 ENHRY, CDR2 SYGVKD. The CDR3 contains 14 residues. Trimming stripped 3 bases from V and 4 bases from J, with 10 bases between.

The gene calls are TRBV27 and TRBJ2-7; tentative D call: TRBD2 (5 bases). Germline lookup yields CDR1 MNHEY and CDR2 SMNVEV (reference sequence). The CDR3 covers 13 residues. Trimming left V 3 bases short and J 6 bases short, with 12 bases between. CDR3 nucleotide sequence: TGTGCCAGCAGTTTCCCCGGACGGGGCGAGCAGTACTTC. Translated, it gives CASSFPGRGEQYF.

This clone showed up just once. This chain uses TRBV3-1 (or the pseudogene TRBV3-2) with TRBJ2-1; possibly TRBD1 for D (5 bases). The CDR3 is 14 residues long. V was clipped by 1 base and J by 8 bases, with 12 bases between them. In germline, CDR1 is LGHDT, CDR2 YNNKEL (reference sequence). CDR3 sequence reads: CASSQVGTGDEQFF. In DNA, the CDR3 is TGTGCCAGCAGCCAAGTTGGTACAGGAGATGAGCAGTTCTTC.

The chain recombines TRBV5-1 with TRBJ1-1; 7 bases map to TRBD1. The V segment lost 5 bases and the J segment 1 base; nucleotides outside the gene matches: 11. The CDR3 runs 16 residues. Germline V gene lookup returns CDR1 SGHRS and CDR2 YFSETQ. This CDR3 is CASRDRVYGANTEAFF. The DNA for the CDR3 is TGCGCCAGCAGAGACAGGGTCTACGGGGCGAACACTGAAGCTTTCTTT. Full variable domain (remainder filled in from reference TRBV5-1 and TRBJ1-1): KAGVTQTPRYLIKTRGQQVTLSCSPISGHRSVSWYQQTPGQGLQFLFEYFSETQRNKGNFPGRFSGRQFSNSRSEMNVSTLELGDSALYLCASRDRVYGANTEAFFGQGTRLTVV.

This clone has only one observation. The chain joins TRBV7-2 to TRBJ2-1; TRBD2 is a possible D gene (5 bases). Deletions cut 5 bases from V and 1 base from J, with 15 bases between. Germline V lookup: CDR1 SGHTA, CDR2 FQGNSA. This CDR3 is built from 16 residues. The CDR3 sequence: CASSLHRGGSYNEQFF. CDR3 in DNA: TGTGCCAGCAGCCTCCACCGGGGTGGGTCCTACAATGAGCAGTTCTTC.